What follows are 7 T cell receptor beta chains derived from one specimen sequenced in a study of cytomegalovirus exposure and HLA in healthy donors. The PCR was carried out with 60 Vbeta primers and 13 Jbeta primers. Produced via immunoSEQ multiplex PCR; TCRdb's table is partial and in-frame only. The table shows under 250,000 clones, with over 75% occurring only once. The sample was PBMCs. Receptors originate from a woman between 25 and 40 years old in good health and CMV-seronegative.

This clone came up once. The rearrangement joins TRBV28 to TRBJ1-1; D ambiguous. This CDR3 region has 11 residues. V lost 8 bases and J lost 11, with 15 bases in between. CDR1 MDHEN and CDR2 SYDVKM come from the germline V gene. Here the CDR3 reads CASSGGWVAFF. CDR3 DNA: TGTGCCAGCTCCGGCGGCTGGGTGGCTTTCTTT.

V and J are TRBV15 and TRBJ2-1; TRBD2 agrees at 10 bases. The germline V gene has CDR1 LNHNV and CDR2 YYDKDF (reference sequence). V was pared by 4 bases and J by 8 bases, with 17 bases of the junction left unmatched. The CDR3 spans 18 residues. CDR3: CATSKGAAGGERGHEQFF. The CDR3 DNA is TGTGCCACCAGCAAAGGGGCAGCGGGAGGGGAGAGGGGGCATGAGCAGTTCTTC.

The rearrangement joins TRBV4-1 to TRBJ2-7; 10 nucleotides agree with TRBD2. With 4 bases clipped from V and 1 base from J, the junction kept 7 bases outside the gene matches. The germline V gene encodes CDR1 MGHRA and CDR2 YSYEKL. The CDR3 is 16 amino acids. Written as DNA, the CDR3 is TGCGCCAGCAGCCTCATCTGGACTAGCGGATCCTACGAGCAGTACTTC. Its protein is CASSLIWTSGSYEQYF.

CDR3 sequence: CASSLRTVNQPQHF. CDR3 DNA: TGTGCCAGCAGCTTGCGGACAGTGAATCAGCCCCAGCATTTT. The chain recombines TRBV5-5 with TRBJ1-5; possibly TRBD1 for D (6 bases). Trimming cost V 1 base and J 4 bases, with 9 bases left between them. This CDR3 region has 14 residues. Germline V gene data show CDR1 as SGHKS and CDR2 as YYEKEE (reference sequence).

V usage is TRBV6-4 and J usage is TRBJ2-1, with 11 nucleotides matching TRBD1. This CDR3 has 14 amino acids. With V trimmed by 2 bases and J by 6 bases, 0 bases remained unmatched. CDR1 is MRHNA, CDR2 SNTAGT, per germline. CDR3 in amino acids: CASSDGTGGNEQFF. The CDR3 DNA is TGTGCCAGCAGTGACGGGACAGGGGGCAATGAGCAGTTCTTC.

Comments on this clone: Compared with germline, one end of the junction differs, possibly owing to a read error. The rearrangement uses TRBV7-9 and TRBJ2-5; possibly TRBD2 for D (6 bases). This CDR3 region has 13 residues. CDR1 is SEHNR, CDR2 FQNEAQ, per germline (reference sequence). As DNA, the CDR3 is TGTTCCAGCAGCTTCCGGAGGGAAGAGACCCAGTACTTC. Translation: CSSSFRREETQYF. Together with reference TRBV7-9 and TRBJ2-5, the CDR3 gives the full variable domain: DTGVSQNPRHKITKRGQNVTFRCDPISEHNRLYWYRQTLGQGPEFLTYFQNEAQLEKSRLLSDRFSAERPKGSFSTLEIQRTEQGDSAMYLCSSSFRREETQYFGPGTRLLVL.

The chain combines TRBV28 with TRBJ2-7; possible D gene TRBD1, 5 bases. V shed 5 bases and J shed 3 bases, with 14 bases lying between them. The V gene's germline CDR1 is MDHEN and CDR2 SYDVKM. The CDR3 is 14 amino acids. CDR3 sequence (DNA): TGTGCCAGCAGTACCCTAGACAGAGACTACGAGCAGTACTTC. Translation: CASSTLDRDYEQYF.